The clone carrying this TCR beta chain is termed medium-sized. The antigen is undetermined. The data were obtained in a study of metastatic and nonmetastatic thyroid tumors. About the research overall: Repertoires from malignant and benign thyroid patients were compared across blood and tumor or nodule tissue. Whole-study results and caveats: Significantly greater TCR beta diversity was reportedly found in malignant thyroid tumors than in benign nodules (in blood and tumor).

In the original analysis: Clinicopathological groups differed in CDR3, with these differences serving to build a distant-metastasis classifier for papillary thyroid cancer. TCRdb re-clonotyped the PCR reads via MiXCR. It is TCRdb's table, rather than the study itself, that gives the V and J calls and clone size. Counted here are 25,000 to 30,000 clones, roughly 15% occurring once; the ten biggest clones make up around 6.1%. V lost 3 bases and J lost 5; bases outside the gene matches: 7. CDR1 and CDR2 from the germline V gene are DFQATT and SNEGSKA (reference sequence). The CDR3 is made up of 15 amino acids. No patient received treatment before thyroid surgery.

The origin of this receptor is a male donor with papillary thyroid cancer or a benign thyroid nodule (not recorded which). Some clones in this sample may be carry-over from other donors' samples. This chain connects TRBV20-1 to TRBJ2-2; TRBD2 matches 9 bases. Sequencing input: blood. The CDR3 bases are TGCAGTGCTAGCGTAGCGGGAGTAGGTACCGGGGAGCTGTTTTTT. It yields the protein CSASVAGVGTGELFF.